The entry that follows covers one T cell receptor beta chain sequence. J gave up 6 bases and V 0 bases, and 7 bases lay outside the gene matches. The length of the CDR3 is 16 residues. Looked up from germline, CDR1 is SGDLS and CDR2 is YYNGEE. This entry comes from a study of blood T cell repertoires in COVID-19. Whole-study context: The cDNA or gDNA used as material had been derived from T cells, B-cell-depleted T cells, or PBMCs.

The table came from immunoSEQ multiplex PCR; TCRdb's copy has only in-frame clones and leaves some out. The table records more than 150,000 clones, around four fifths of them present only once. The V and J genes are TRBV9 and TRBJ2-3; 10 bases are shared with TRBD2. The receptor's source is a woman aged 50 to 65 who had recovered from COVID-19. Source material: PBMCs or T cells enriched from blood (not recorded which). CDR3 bases: TGTGCCAGCAGCGTAGATCAAGCGGGGGGGCCGGATACGCAGTATTTT. It translates to CASSVDQAGGPDTQYF.